This T cell receptor (beta chain) derives from a study of blood T cell repertoires in COVID-19. Study details: Some COVID-19 samples were acute and others convalescent; all came from the United States, Italy and Spain.

Germline loops: CDR1 SGHRS, CDR2 YFSETQ. The CDR3 runs to 15 residues. The V and J ends lost 2 bases and 3 bases respectively, with 12 bases between them. Original analysis: Amplification of reference gene primers was used by the study to estimate nucleated cell counts. Measured with immunoSEQ multiplex PCR; TCRdb has only the in-frame clones, and not every one. V and J calls and clone size are given by that table; D and trimming were obtained from the DNA. This table holds 95,000 to 150,000 clones, about 85% found once. This clone was picked up a small number of times. The chain joins TRBV5-1 to TRBJ1-5, with D unclear. The sample taken for sequencing was peripheral blood. The TCR comes from a woman of 80 years or more with acute or convalescent COVID-19. Here the CDR3 DNA reads TGCGCCAGCAGCTTTTCGGGAGAGGACAATCAGCCCCAGCATTTT. Translated, it gives CASSFSGEDNQPQHF.